This T cell receptor (beta chain) emerged from a study of blood T cell repertoires in COVID-19. Study overall: COVID-19 samples, acute and convalescent, were from the United States, Italy and Spain.

Source study methods: Estimated nucleated cell counts came from reference gene primer amplification. The assay was immunoSEQ multiplex PCR, and TCRdb's table has in-frame clones only and misses some. V, J and clone size derive from that table, while D and trimming were established from the DNA sequence. The sample has roughly 250,000 clones, 65% to 80% seen once. The CDR3 has 14 residues. J lost 4 bases, V lost 7 bases, and 7 bases had no gene match. The germline V gene has CDR1 LNHDA and CDR2 SQIVND (reference sequence). This sequence joins TRBV19 and TRBJ1-2; 9 bases are a match to TRBD1. The sequence derives from a woman in her forties with active or convalescent COVID-19. The specimen sequenced was peripheral blood. CDR3 sequence reads: CASTVTGGAYGYTF. The CDR3, as DNA: TGTGCCAGTACCGTAACAGGGGGCGCCTATGGCTACACCTTC.